Following are 5 T cell receptor beta chains from one sample sequenced in a study of blood T cell repertoires in COVID-19. Only in-frame clones appear in the TCRdb table, and some are missing; sequencing was by immunoSEQ multiplex PCR. The table shows 200,000 to 300,000 clones, with around 84% occurring only once. Input material: peripheral blood. The receptors come from a middle-aged man who had recovered from COVID-19.

The chain joins TRBV7-2 to TRBJ2-4, with TRBD2 matching over 8 bases. Germline loops: CDR1 SGHTA, CDR2 FQGNSA. The CDR3 extends over 14 amino acids. V shed 4 bases and J 6 bases; nucleotides not matched to a gene: 5. CDR3 nucleotides: TGTGCCAGCAGCTCCCGACGGGGGGGAAACATTCAGTACTTC. This encodes CASSSRRGGNIQYF.

The count of this clone is one. The chain recombines TRBV2 with TRBJ2-7; D uncertain. The CDR3 has 11 residues. Germline lookup yields CDR1 SNHLY and CDR2 FYNNEI. Trimming removed 6 bases at V and 3 bases at J, with 6 bases between. The CDR3 DNA is TGTGCCAGCAGAGAGCTCTACGAGCAGTACTTC. Residues: CASRELYEQYF.

Here the CDR3 DNA reads TGTGCCAGCAGTTACTCGATCTGGGACAGGACGAACATGAACACTGAAGCTTTCTTT. Translation gives CASSYSIWDRTNMNTEAFF. The chain uses TRBV6-2 or TRBV6-3 and TRBJ1-1, with 8 nucleotides matching TRBD1. Trimming cost V 0 bases and J 0 bases; bases outside gene matches: 12. CDR1 is MNHEY, CDR2 SVGEGT, per germline. CDR3 length: 19 residues.

This sequence joins TRBV5-4 and TRBJ1-6; D unclear. The ends were cut back, 4 bases at V and 1 base at J, with 9 bases in the middle. The germline V gene has CDR1 SGHNT and CDR2 YYREEE (reference sequence). The CDR3 is 15 residues long. The CDR3 bases are TGTGCCAGCAGCCCTGACAAATCCTATAATTCACCCCTCCACTTT. Amino acid sequence: CASSPDKSYNSPLHF.

The chain has TRBV5-4 and TRBJ2-7, with TRBD1 matching over 9 bases. This CDR3 region has 15 residues. The J segment lost 0 bases and the V segment lost 4 bases, leaving 5 bases of the junction unmatched. Germline CDR1 and CDR2: SGHNT and YYREEE (reference sequence). The CDR3 DNA reads as TGTGCCAGCAGCCTCCGGGACAGGGACTCCTACGAGCAGTACTTC. Protein sequence: CASSLRDRDSYEQYF. Together with reference TRBV5-4 and TRBJ2-7, the CDR3 gives the full variable domain: ETGVTQSPTHLIKTRGQQVTLRCSSQSGHNTVSWYQQALGQGPQFIFQYYREEENGRGNFPPRFSGLQFPNYSSELNVNALELDDSALYLCASSLRDRDSYEQYFGPGTRLTVT.